Following are 25 T cell receptor beta chains from one sample sequenced in a study of Ad26.COV2.S vaccination and SARS-CoV-2 variants. Treatment noted: 15 to 20 received Ad26.COV2.S at low or high dose, single or two shots; about 5 received placebo; per-sample allocation not given. It was on day 63 after the first vaccine or placebo injection that samples were taken. Clones were sequenced by immunoSEQ multiplex PCR, and TCRdb holds only the in-frame ones, with some missing. The table lists roughly 460,000 clones, 89% of them singletons. The input for sequencing was peripheral blood, taken in a trial of Ad26.COV2.S vaccine versus placebo. Source of these receptors: a person between 18 and 65 years old who received the Ad26.COV2.S COVID-19 vaccine or a placebo.

This clone was observed once. The chain recombines TRBV6-4 with TRBJ2-2, with 7 bases aligning to TRBD2. Trimming cost V 7 bases and J 3 bases; bases outside gene matches: 5. CDR1 and CDR2 (germline): MRHNA, SNTAGT. CDR3 length: 14 residues. The DNA of the CDR3 is TGTGCCAGCAAGGCTAGCGGCTACACCGGGGAGCTGTTTTTT. It yields the protein CASKASGYTGELFF.

CDR3 in DNA: TGTGCCAGCAGCTCGCTTATAGGGCGGGGGGGCTCCTACAATGAGCAGTTCTTC. This encodes CASSSLIGRGGSYNEQFF. This rearrangement joins TRBV7-8 to TRBJ2-1; 9 nucleotides line up with TRBD2. V lost 4 bases and J lost 0; bases outside the gene matches: 10. The germline V gene has CDR1 SGHVS and CDR2 FQNEAQ. This CDR3 region has 18 residues.

The chain couples TRBV2 to TRBJ1-2, with D possibly TRBD1 on 5 matching bases. From germline, CDR1 is SNHLY and CDR2 FYNNEI. The CDR3 is made up of 13 amino acids. The ends were cut back, 8 bases at V and 2 bases at J, with 12 bases in the middle. The CDR3 DNA sequence: TGTGCCAGCGTAGGGACGGTAAACTATGGCTACACCTTC. It codes for CASVGTVNYGYTF.

The chain is built from TRBV6-1 and TRBJ2-3, with D maybe TRBD1 (7 bases). V was cut by 3 bases and J by 1 base, with 8 bases left in between. Germline loops: CDR1 MNHNS, CDR2 SASEGT. The CDR3 extends over 14 amino acids. For the CDR3, the DNA is TGTGCCAGCAGTGACAGGGGGGGCACAGATACGCAGTATTTT. Translated: CASSDRGGTDTQYF.

This clone has more than one count but fewer than ten. This sequence joins TRBV7-9 and TRBJ1-2; D gene uncertain. The germline gives CDR1 SEHNR, CDR2 FQNEAQ (reference sequence). This CDR3 has 12 amino acids. V was trimmed by 2 bases and J by 6 bases, leaving 7 bases between them. The DNA for the CDR3 is TGTGCCAGCAGCTTAAGTAGGGATGGCTACACCTTC. Its protein product is CASSLSRDGYTF.

The V gene is TRBV9, the J gene TRBJ2-3; 11 bases are a match to TRBD2. From germline, CDR1 is SGDLS and CDR2 YYNGEE. CDR3 length equals 14 residues. V lost 3 bases to trimming and J lost 6 bases; unmatched junction nucleotides: 3. DNA of the CDR3: TGTGCCAGCAGCGGGACTAGCGGGCAGGATACGCAGTATTTT. Amino acid sequence: CASSGTSGQDTQYF.

The rearrangement uses TRBV29-1 and TRBJ2-5, with 13 bases that match TRBD2. Germline lookup yields CDR1 SQVTM and CDR2 ANQGSEA. The V segment lost 4 bases and the J segment 4 bases; nucleotides outside the gene matches: 3. The CDR3 totals 14 residues. As DNA, the CDR3 is TGCAGCGTTGTACTAGCGGGAGGGTTAGAGACCCAGTACTTC. As protein: CSVVLAGGLETQYF.

This chain connects TRBV2 to TRBJ2-7; TRBD1 agrees at 9 bases. Germline CDR1 reads SNHLY; CDR2 reads FYNNEI. This CDR3 has 13 residues. V trimming: 1 base; J trimming: 6 bases; junction bases outside the gene matches: 1. The CDR3 here is CASSEVDRGEQYF. DNA for the CDR3: TGTGCCAGCAGTGAAGTGGACAGGGGCGAGCAGTACTTC. Full variable domain (outside the CDR3, taken from reference TRBV2 and TRBJ2-7): EPEVTQTPSHQVTQMGQEVILRCVPISNHLYFYWYRQILGQKVEFLVSFYNNEISEKSEIFDDQFSVERPDGSNFTLKIRSTKLEDSAMYFCASSEVDRGEQYFGPGTRLTVT.

The CDR3 sequence is CSASGSGAGQYF. The CDR3 region has the DNA TGCAGTGCTAGTGGGAGCGGGGCGGGGCAGTACTTC. The V call is TRBV20-1, the J call TRBJ2-7, with 7 nucleotides matching TRBD2. V lost 3 bases and J lost 9; bases outside the gene matches: 8. In germline, CDR1 is DFQATT, CDR2 SNEGSKA (reference sequence). The CDR3 length is 12 residues.

V is TRBV30 and J is TRBJ1-1, with a tentative D call TRBD1 (5 bases). From germline, CDR1 is GTSNPN and CDR2 SVGIG (reference sequence). The CDR3 loop spans 15 amino acids. V was cut by 0 bases and J by 0 bases, with 11 bases left in between. CDR3 sequence: CAWSVARTMNTEAFF. The CDR3 DNA sequence: TGTGCCTGGAGTGTTGCCAGGACAATGAACACTGAAGCTTTCTTT. The whole variable domain, filled in from reference TRBV30 and TRBJ1-1, reads SQTIHQWPATLVQPVGSPLSLECTVEGTSNPNLYWYRQAAGRGLQLLFYSVGIGQISSEVPQNLSASRPQDRQFILSSKKLLLSDSGFYLCAWSVARTMNTEAFFGQGTRLTVV.

The chain uses TRBV30 and TRBJ1-1; 7 positions agree with TRBD1. Germline V gives CDR1 GTSNPN, CDR2 SVGIG (reference sequence). There are 16 residues in the CDR3. Trimming cost V 4 bases and J 4 bases; bases outside gene matches: 15. The CDR3 DNA reads as TGTGCCTGGATGTTTTACAGGGGTAGTCTCATCACTGAAGCTTTCTTT. Translating it yields CAWMFYRGSLITEAFF.

V gene TRBV7-2 combines with J gene TRBJ2-3; 10 positions match TRBD2. The CDR3 covers 16 residues. The V and J ends lost 1 base and 5 bases, in that order; junction bases with no gene match: 6. The V gene's germline CDR1 is SGHTA and CDR2 FQGNSA. The CDR3 DNA sequence: TGTGCCAGCAGCTTAGGGGAGCGGGGGGGCATAGATACGCAGTATTTT. Encoded protein: CASSLGERGGIDTQYF.

This clone was seen just once. The chain couples TRBV5-5 to TRBJ2-7; 7 bases are shared with TRBD1. The ends lost 1 base at V and 3 bases at J; junction bases unmatched: 7. CDR1 is SGHKS, CDR2 YYEKEE, per germline (reference sequence). There are 15 residues in the CDR3. In nucleotides, the CDR3 is TGTGCCAGCAGCTTGTTGGGGACAGTACTCTACGAGCAGTACTTC. Its protein is CASSLLGTVLYEQYF. Based on the CDR3 plus reference TRBV5-5 and TRBJ2-7, the full variable domain is DAGVTQSPTHLIKTRGQQVTLRCSPISGHKSVSWYQQVLGQGPQFIFQYYEKEERGRGNFPDRFSARQFPNYSSELNVNALLLGDSALYLCASSLLGTVLYEQYFGPGTRLTVT.

This clone was counted once. The chain is built from TRBV4-2 and TRBJ2-7, with 12 bases that match TRBD1. The CDR3 length is 15 residues. J lost 6 bases, V lost 1 base, and 4 bases had no gene match. The germline CDR1 and CDR2 sequences are LGHNA and YNFKEQ. The CDR3, as DNA: TGTGCCAGCAGCCAAGGGGGACAGGGGGCGCGCGAGCAGTACTTC. The encoded protein is CASSQGGQGAREQYF.

CDR3 DNA sequence: TGTGCCAGCAGTTTGTGGAGTGACTCTGGAAACACCATATATTTT. This codes for CASSLWSDSGNTIYF. V gene TRBV28 combines with J gene TRBJ1-3; D gene ambiguous. V was trimmed by 3 bases and J by 0 bases, leaving 9 bases between them. In germline, CDR1 is MDHEN, CDR2 SYDVKM. This CDR3 has 15 amino acids.

Written as DNA, the CDR3 is TGTGCCAGCAGCTTAGTAATCGGGGTGGAAGCTTTCTTT. It translates to CASSLVIGVEAFF. J is TRBJ1-1 and V is TRBV7-2; D is undetermined. The CDR3 loop spans 13 amino acids. Germline CDR1 and CDR2: SGHTA and FQGNSA. The V gene lost 1 base and the J gene lost 8 bases, with 11 bases spanning the gap.

This chain connects TRBV7-9 to TRBJ2-3, with 12 bases that match TRBD2. There are 16 residues in the CDR3. V dropped 4 bases and J dropped 4; count of bases not matched to a gene: 6. Germline V lookup: CDR1 SEHNR, CDR2 FQNEAQ (reference sequence). The CDR3 bases are TGTGCCAGCAGCTCGAGACTAGCGGGAGTCCCAGATACGCAGTATTTT. Translated: CASSSRLAGVPDTQYF.

This clone was detected once. The J gene is TRBJ2-3, the V gene TRBV7-6; 10 nucleotides match TRBD2. The CDR3 length is 16 residues. The V and J ends lost 6 bases and 5 bases, in that order; junction bases with no gene match: 11. Germline values: CDR1 SGHVS, CDR2 FNYEAQ. In DNA form, the CDR3 reads TGTGCCAGCAGGAAGCGGGAGGGCCCGGGGGGAGATACGCAGTATTTT. This translates into CASRKREGPGGDTQYF.

The chain employs TRBV15 and TRBJ1-1; no reliable D call. This CDR3 region has 12 residues. V was clipped by 6 bases and J by 1 base, with 6 bases between them. Germline assignment: CDR1 LNHNV and CDR2 YYDKDF (reference sequence). The CDR3 region is CATSPGNTEAFF. The CDR3 coding sequence is TGTGCCACCAGTCCGGGGAACACTGAAGCTTTCTTT. Supplemented by reference TRBV15 and TRBJ1-1, the full variable domain reads DAMVIQNPRYQVTQFGKPVTLSCSQTLNHNVMYWYQQKSSQAPKLLFHYYDKDFNNEADTPDNFQSRRPNTSFCFLDIRSPGLGDTAMYLCATSPGNTEAFFGQGTRLTVV.

This chain links TRBV19 with TRBJ2-7, with D hard to call. V was trimmed by 10 bases and J by 1 base, leaving 14 bases between them. The length of the CDR3 is 13 residues. The germline V gene has CDR1 LNHDA and CDR2 SQIVND (reference sequence). The DNA of the CDR3 is TGTGCCACCACTCCGGCGAATTCCTACGAGCAGTACTTC. It encodes CATTPANSYEQYF. Filled out from reference TRBV19 and TRBJ2-7, the complete variable domain reads DGGITQSPKYLFRKEGQNVTLSCEQNLNHDAMYWYRQDPGQGLRLIYYSQIVNDFQKGDIAEGYSVSREKKESFPLTVTSAQKNPTAFYLCATTPANSYEQYFGPGTRLTVT.

The V and J genes are TRBV30 and TRBJ2-7; D is undetermined. The CDR3 sequence is 11 residues long. The germline V gene has CDR1 GTSNPN and CDR2 SVGIG (reference sequence). Trimming pared 2 bases from V and 3 bases from J, leaving 5 bases between. CDR3 sequence (DNA): TGTGCCTGGAGTACCCTCTACGAGCAGTACTTC. As protein: CAWSTLYEQYF. Full variable domain (remainder filled in from reference TRBV30 and TRBJ2-7): SQTIHQWPATLVQPVGSPLSLECTVEGTSNPNLYWYRQAAGRGLQLLFYSVGIGQISSEVPQNLSASRPQDRQFILSSKKLLLSDSGFYLCAWSTLYEQYFGPGTRLTVT.

The chain uses TRBV18 and TRBJ2-7; tentatively, D is TRBD1 (6 bases). CDR3 length: 15 amino acids. V shed 5 bases and J shed 0 bases, with 14 bases lying between them. Germline V gives CDR1 KGHSH, CDR2 LQKENI. CDR3 nucleotides: TGTGCCAGCTCAAAAGACAGGTCGAGCTCCTACGAGCAGTACTTC. It is translated as CASSKDRSSSYEQYF.

The rearrangement links TRBV2 to TRBJ1-2, with 10 bases identical to TRBD1. J lost 4 bases, V lost 4 bases, and 6 bases had no gene match. Germline V CDR1 and CDR2: SNHLY, FYNNEI. The CDR3 extends over 15 amino acids. CDR3 DNA: TGTGCCAGCAGTGCTCCGGGACAGGGGTCCTATGGCTACACCTTC. Its protein product is CASSAPGQGSYGYTF.

The chain joins TRBV19 to TRBJ2-5, with 7 bases aligning to TRBD2. This CDR3 comprises 15 residues. V was clipped by 1 base and J by 4 bases; unmatched bases: 6. Germline loops: CDR1 LNHDA, CDR2 SQIVND (reference sequence). CDR3: CASSIGAGNGETQYF. The CDR3 coding sequence is TGTGCCAGTAGTATAGGAGCGGGGAACGGAGAGACCCAGTACTTC.

The rearrangement links TRBV5-4 to TRBJ1-3; TRBD1 might be the D (6 bases). The ends were cut back, 2 bases at V and 4 bases at J, with 13 bases in the middle. Per the germline V gene, CDR1 is SGHNT and CDR2 is YYREEE (reference sequence). CDR3 size: 15 residues. The CDR3 DNA follows: TGTGCCAGCAGCTTACCAGGGGCATTCGGAAACACCATATATTTT. Encoded protein: CASSLPGAFGNTIYF.